This entry lists 11 T cell receptor beta chains sequenced from one sample in a study of T-cell reconstitution after alpha-beta-depleted transplantation in children. Unique molecular identifiers were incorporated when the TCRbeta library was constructed. Each CDR3 protein is one row after TCRdb ran MiXCR on the PCR reads. The sample shows roughly 300,000 distinct CDR3 sequences, nearly 10% of them seen only once. This specimen was PBMCs from the stem cell graft donor, taken from the stem cell graft. The receptors come from a human donor who donated a stem cell graft to a child with SCID.

This clonotype was recorded many times. The chain links TRBV6-1 to TRBJ1-5; no firm D call. The V and J ends lost 5 bases and 1 base respectively, with 12 bases between them. Germline V gives CDR1 MNHNS, CDR2 SASEGT. This CDR3 is built from 15 residues. In DNA, the CDR3 is TGTGCCAGCAGTAAGGTATCCGGAAGCAATCAGCCCCAGCATTTT. Amino acids: CASSKVSGSNQPQHF.

A few counts support this clonotype. The CDR3 region is CASGDGGGNQPQHF. The CDR3 DNA is TGTGCCAGCGGAGACGGAGGGGGCAATCAGCCCCAGCATTTT. The genes are TRBV2 and TRBJ1-5; tentatively, D is TRBD1 (5 bases). The germline CDR1 and CDR2 sequences are SNHLY and FYNNEI. The CDR3 extends over 14 amino acids. V lost 8 bases and J 2 bases, leaving 13 bases between the germline ends.

In its sample, this clonotype was seen a few times. J is TRBJ2-2 and V is TRBV20-1; 9 nucleotides align to TRBD2. V shed 5 bases, J shed 4 bases, and the junction held 5 bases outside the gene matches. Germline V CDR1 and CDR2: DFQATT, SNEGSKA (reference sequence). This CDR3 has 14 amino acids. CDR3 residues: CSAPSGVRTGELFF. DNA for the CDR3: TGCAGTGCTCCTAGCGGGGTTCGCACCGGGGAGCTGTTTTTT.

In this sample, this clonotype turned up a few times. The V gene is TRBV12-3 or TRBV12-4, the J gene TRBJ2-2; 8 bases are shared with TRBD2. V gave up 5 bases and J gave up 7 bases; unmatched junction bases: 3. This CDR3 has 13 amino acids. The CDR3 loop is CASSPTSGGELFF. As DNA, the CDR3 is TGTGCCAGCAGTCCCACTAGCGGCGGGGAGCTGTTTTTT.

This clonotype was observed a few times. This chain links TRBV11-2 with TRBJ2-1; 9 bases are a match to TRBD2. The CDR3 is made up of 15 amino acids. Germline-derived CDR1 and CDR2 are SGHAT and FQNNGV. The junction had 10 bases not matched to a gene; V was cut back by 1 base and J by 12 bases. The CDR3 loop reads CASSLVGGGEEMQFF. Written as DNA, the CDR3 is TGTGCCAGCAGCTTAGTTGGCGGGGGGGAAGAAATGCAGTTCTTC. Looking up the rest from reference TRBV11-2 and TRBJ2-1 gives the full variable domain: EAGVAQSPRYKIIEKRQSVAFWCNPISGHATLYWYQQILGQGPKLLIQFQNNGVVDDSQLPKDRFSAERLKGVDSTLKIQPAKLEDSAVYLCASSLVGGGEEMQFFGPGTRLTVL.

This rearrangement joins TRBV19 to TRBJ1-2; 7 bases are a match to TRBD1. V lost 0 bases, J lost 2 bases, and 6 bases stayed unmatched. The germline V gene encodes CDR1 LNHDA and CDR2 SQIVND (reference sequence). The CDR3 runs 16 residues. Written as DNA, the CDR3 is TGTGCCAGTAGTATAGATCCCCCAGGGGGGAACTATGGCTACACCTTC. Protein: CASSIDPPGGNYGYTF.

This clonotype has only a few counts. The chain links TRBV6-1 to TRBJ1-5, with D hard to call. The CDR3 consists of 15 residues. Germline CDR1 and CDR2: MNHNS and SASEGT. The V and J ends lost 2 bases and 3 bases respectively, with 11 bases between them. This chain's CDR3 is CASSESGGYNQPQHF. As DNA, the CDR3 is TGTGCCAGCAGTGAATCGGGAGGATACAATCAGCCCCAGCATTTT.

This clonotype has ten or more counts. The rearrangement uses TRBV29-1 and TRBJ2-7, with D uncertain. With 4 bases removed from V and 4 bases from J, the gap between germline ends came to 20 bases. The CDR3 has 15 amino acids. Per germline, CDR1 SQVTM and CDR2 ANQGSEA. The CDR3 region is CSVGNPRTNPYEQYF. CDR3 nucleotide sequence: TGCAGCGTTGGCAATCCAAGGACCAACCCTTACGAGCAGTACTTC.

The CDR3 loop reads CSAREGGMGSQFF. The CDR3 nucleotides read TGCAGTGCTAGAGAGGGGGGAATGGGGAGCCAGTTCTTC. V and J are TRBV20-1 and TRBJ2-1, with D maybe TRBD2 (6 bases). This CDR3 spans 13 amino acids. V was trimmed by 0 bases and J by 13 bases, leaving 16 bases between them. From germline, CDR1 is DFQATT and CDR2 SNEGSKA (reference sequence).

In this sample, this clonotype turned up a few times. The CDR3 DNA follows: TGTGCCAGCAGTTCGTCGGACAGGGCAGGGACCCAGTACTTC. Protein sequence: CASSSSDRAGTQYF. V usage is TRBV12-3 or TRBV12-4 and J usage is TRBJ2-5, with TRBD1 identical over 8 bases. V gave up 4 bases and J gave up 7 bases; unmatched junction bases: 8. This CDR3 is built from 14 residues.

This clonotype was seen a few times. The V gene is TRBV12-3 or TRBV12-4, the J gene TRBJ1-5, with D possibly being TRBD1 (5 bases). Trimming removed 8 bases from V and 10 bases from J, with 18 bases in between. The CDR3 is made up of 13 amino acids. CDR3 protein: CASGDGGISPQHF. The CDR3 nucleotides read TGTGCCAGCGGGGACGGGGGGATCAGCCCCCAGCATTTT.